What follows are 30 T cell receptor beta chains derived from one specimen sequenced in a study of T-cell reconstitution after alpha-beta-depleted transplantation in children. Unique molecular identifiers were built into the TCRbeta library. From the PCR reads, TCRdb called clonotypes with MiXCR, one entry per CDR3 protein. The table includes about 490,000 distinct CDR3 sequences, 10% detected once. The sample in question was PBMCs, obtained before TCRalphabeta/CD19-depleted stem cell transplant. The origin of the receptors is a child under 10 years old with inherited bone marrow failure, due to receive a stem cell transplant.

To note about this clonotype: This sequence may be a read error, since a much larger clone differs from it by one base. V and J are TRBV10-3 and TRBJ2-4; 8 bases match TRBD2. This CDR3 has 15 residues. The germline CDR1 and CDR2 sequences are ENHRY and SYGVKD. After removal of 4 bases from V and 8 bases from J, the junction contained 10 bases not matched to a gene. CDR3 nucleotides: TGTGCCATCAGTGGGGTAGCGGGGAACACCCACATTCAGTACTTC. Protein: CAISGVAGNTHIQYF.

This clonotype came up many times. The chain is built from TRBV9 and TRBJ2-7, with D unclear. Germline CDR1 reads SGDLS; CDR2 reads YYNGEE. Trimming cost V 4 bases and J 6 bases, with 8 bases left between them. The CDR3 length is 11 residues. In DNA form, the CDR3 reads TGTGCCAGCAGCCCCGGTTCCGAGCAGTACTTC. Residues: CASSPGSEQYF.

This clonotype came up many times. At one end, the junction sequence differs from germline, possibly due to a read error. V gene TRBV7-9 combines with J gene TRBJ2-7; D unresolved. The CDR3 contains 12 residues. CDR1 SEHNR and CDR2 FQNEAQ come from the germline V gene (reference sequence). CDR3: CAGSLIGYEQYF. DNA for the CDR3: TGTGCCGGCAGCTTAATAGGCTACGAGCAGTACTTC.

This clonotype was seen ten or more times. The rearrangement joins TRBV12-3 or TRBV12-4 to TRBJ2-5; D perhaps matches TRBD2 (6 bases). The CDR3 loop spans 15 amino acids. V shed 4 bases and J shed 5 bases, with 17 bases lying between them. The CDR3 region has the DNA TGTGCCAGCAGTTCCTCCGGCGGGGCCGGGGAGACCCAGTACTTC. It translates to CASSSSGGAGETQYF.

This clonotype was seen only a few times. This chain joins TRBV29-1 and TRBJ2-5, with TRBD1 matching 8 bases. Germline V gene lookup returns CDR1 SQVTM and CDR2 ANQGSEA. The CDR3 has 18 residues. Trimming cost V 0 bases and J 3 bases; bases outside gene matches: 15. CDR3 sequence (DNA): TGCAGCGTTGAAGAAGCATTGGGACAGGTTAAGGAAAAAGAGACCCAGTACTTC. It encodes CSVEEALGQVKEKETQYF.

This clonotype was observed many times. The CDR3 region has the DNA TGTGCCAGCAGTGCTTTTCAGGGACGGACTGAAGCTTTCTTT. Amino acids: CASSAFQGRTEAFF. The rearrangement uses TRBV6-1 and TRBJ1-1, with TRBD1 as a possible D gene (5 bases). With 4 bases removed from V and 5 bases from J, the gap between germline ends came to 14 bases. This CDR3 has 14 residues. From germline, CDR1 is MNHNS and CDR2 SASEGT.

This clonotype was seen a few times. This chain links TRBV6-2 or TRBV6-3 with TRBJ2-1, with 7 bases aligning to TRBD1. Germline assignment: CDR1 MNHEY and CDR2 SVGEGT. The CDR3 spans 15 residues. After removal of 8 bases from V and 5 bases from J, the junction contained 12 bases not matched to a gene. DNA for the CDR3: TGTGCCAGCCAGAGCCTAGAGGACAGGAACAATGAGCAGTTCTTC. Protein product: CASQSLEDRNNEQFF.

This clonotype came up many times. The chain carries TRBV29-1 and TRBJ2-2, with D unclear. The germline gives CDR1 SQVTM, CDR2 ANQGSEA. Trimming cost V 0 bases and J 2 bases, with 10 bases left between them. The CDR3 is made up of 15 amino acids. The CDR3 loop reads CSVEDPSENTGELFF. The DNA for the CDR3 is TGCAGCGTTGAAGATCCTTCGGAAAACACCGGGGAGCTGTTTTTT.

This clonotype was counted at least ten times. This CDR3 is CASSMGASGRRNEQFF. CDR3 nucleotide sequence: TGCGCCAGCAGTATGGGGGCTAGCGGGAGGAGGAATGAGCAGTTCTTC. The chain is built from TRBV5-1 and TRBJ2-1; 11 bases map to TRBD2. Germline trimming cut 5 bases from V and 7 bases from J; bases unmatched to any gene: 11. In germline, CDR1 is SGHRS, CDR2 YFSETQ. The CDR3 runs 16 residues.

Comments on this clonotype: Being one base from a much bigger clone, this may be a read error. The CDR3 is CASLHLQGGDQETQYF. The CDR3 region has the DNA TGTGCCAGCCTACACCTACAGGGTGGGGACCAAGAGACCCAGTACTTC. This chain joins TRBV11-2 and TRBJ2-5; D may be TRBD1 (6 bases). The CDR3 totals 16 residues. Germline values: CDR1 SGHAT, CDR2 FQNNGV. V lost 8 bases and J 0 bases, leaving 19 bases between the germline ends.

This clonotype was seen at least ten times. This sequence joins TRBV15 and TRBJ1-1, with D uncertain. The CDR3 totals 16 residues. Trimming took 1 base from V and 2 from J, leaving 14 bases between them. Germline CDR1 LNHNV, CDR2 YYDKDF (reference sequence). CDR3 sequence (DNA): TGTGCCACCAGCAGAGGTATCGACCGAGCAAACACTGAAGCTTTCTTT. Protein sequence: CATSRGIDRANTEAFF.

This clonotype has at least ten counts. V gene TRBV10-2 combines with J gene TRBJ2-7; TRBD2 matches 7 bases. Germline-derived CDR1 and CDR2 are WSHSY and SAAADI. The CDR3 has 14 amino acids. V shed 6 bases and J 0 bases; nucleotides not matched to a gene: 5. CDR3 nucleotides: TGCGCCAGCAGCTTAAGCGGGACCTCCTACGAGCAGTACTTC. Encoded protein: CASSLSGTSYEQYF.

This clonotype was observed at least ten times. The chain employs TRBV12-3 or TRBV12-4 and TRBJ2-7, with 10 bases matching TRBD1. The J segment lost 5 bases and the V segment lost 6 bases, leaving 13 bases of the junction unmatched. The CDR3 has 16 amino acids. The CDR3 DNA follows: TGTGCCAGCAGCCAGACTCGAGACAGGGGGCTGCACGAGCAGTACTTC. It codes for CASSQTRDRGLHEQYF.

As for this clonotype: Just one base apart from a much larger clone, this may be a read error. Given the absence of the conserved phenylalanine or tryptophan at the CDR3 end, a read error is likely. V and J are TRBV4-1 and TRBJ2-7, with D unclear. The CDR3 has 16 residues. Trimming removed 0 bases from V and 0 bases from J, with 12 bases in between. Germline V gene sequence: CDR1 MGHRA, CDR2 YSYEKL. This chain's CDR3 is CASSQEAPESSYEQYI. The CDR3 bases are TGCGCCAGCAGCCAAGAAGCCCCTGAGAGCTCCTACGAGCAGTACATC.

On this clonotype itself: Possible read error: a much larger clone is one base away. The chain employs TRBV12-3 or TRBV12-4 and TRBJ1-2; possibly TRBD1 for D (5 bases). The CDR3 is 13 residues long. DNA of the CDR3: TGTGCCAGCTCGGGGCCCATTCCGGGTGGCCACACCTTC. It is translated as CASSGPIPGGHTF.

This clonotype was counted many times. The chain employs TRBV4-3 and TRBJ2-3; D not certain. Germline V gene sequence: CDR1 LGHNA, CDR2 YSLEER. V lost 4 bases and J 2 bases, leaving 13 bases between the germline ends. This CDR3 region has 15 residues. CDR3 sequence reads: CASSRLSVATDTQYF. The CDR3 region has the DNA TGCGCCAGCAGCCGCCTTTCGGTAGCCACAGATACGCAGTATTTT.

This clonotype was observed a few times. The CDR3 DNA reads TGCGCCAGCAGTCCACAGCCCTCAAACTATGGCTACACCTTC. As protein: CASSPQPSNYGYTF. The J gene is TRBJ1-2, the V gene TRBV5-1; no clear D. This CDR3 has 14 amino acids. Germline V gene lookup returns CDR1 SGHRS and CDR2 YFSETQ. Trimming left V 5 bases short and J 2 bases short, with 13 bases between. Full variable domain (rest looked up from reference TRBV5-1 and TRBJ1-2): KAGVTQTPRYLIKTRGQQVTLSCSPISGHRSVSWYQQTPGQGLQFLFEYFSETQRNKGNFPGRFSGRQFSNSRSEMNVSTLELGDSALYLCASSPQPSNYGYTFGSGTRLTVV.

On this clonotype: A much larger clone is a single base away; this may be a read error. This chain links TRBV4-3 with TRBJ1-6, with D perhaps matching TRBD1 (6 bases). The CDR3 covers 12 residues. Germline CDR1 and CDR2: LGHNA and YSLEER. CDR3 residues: CDSSQGGSPLHF. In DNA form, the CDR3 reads TGCGACAGCAGCCAAGGGGGTTCACCCCTCCACTTT.

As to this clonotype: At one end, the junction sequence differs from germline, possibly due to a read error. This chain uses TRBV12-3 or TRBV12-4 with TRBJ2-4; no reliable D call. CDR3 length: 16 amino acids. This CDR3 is CASSLVGTLTVHIEYF. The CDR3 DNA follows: TGTGCCAGCAGTTTAGTGGGTACCCTCACGGTCCACATTGAGTACTTC.

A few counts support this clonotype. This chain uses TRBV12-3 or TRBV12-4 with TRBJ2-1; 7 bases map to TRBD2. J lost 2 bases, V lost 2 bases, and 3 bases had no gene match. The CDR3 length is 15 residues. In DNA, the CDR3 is TGTGCCAGCAGTTTAATGGCGGGAGCCTACAATGAGCAGTTCTTC. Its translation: CASSLMAGAYNEQFF.

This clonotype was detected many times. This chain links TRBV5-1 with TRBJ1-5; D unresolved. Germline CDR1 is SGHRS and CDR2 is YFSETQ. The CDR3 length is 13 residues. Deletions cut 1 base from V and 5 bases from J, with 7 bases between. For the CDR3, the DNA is TGCGCCAGCAGCTTGATGGGTTATCAGCCCCAGCATTTT. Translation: CASSLMGYQPQHF.

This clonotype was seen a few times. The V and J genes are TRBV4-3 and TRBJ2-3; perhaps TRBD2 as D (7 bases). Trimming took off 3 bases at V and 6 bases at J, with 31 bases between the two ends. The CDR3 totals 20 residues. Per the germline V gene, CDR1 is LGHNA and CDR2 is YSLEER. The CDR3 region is CASSHANSPEAGKGGDTQYF. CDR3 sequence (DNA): TGCGCCAGCAGCCATGCGAACAGCCCCGAAGCGGGCAAGGGGGGGGATACGCAGTATTTT.

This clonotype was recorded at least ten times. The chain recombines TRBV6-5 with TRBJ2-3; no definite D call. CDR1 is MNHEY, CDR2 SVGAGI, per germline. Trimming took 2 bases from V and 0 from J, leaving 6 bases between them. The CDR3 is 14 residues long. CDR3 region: CASSYDWSTDTQYF. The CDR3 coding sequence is TGTGCCAGCAGTTACGACTGGAGCACAGATACGCAGTATTTT.

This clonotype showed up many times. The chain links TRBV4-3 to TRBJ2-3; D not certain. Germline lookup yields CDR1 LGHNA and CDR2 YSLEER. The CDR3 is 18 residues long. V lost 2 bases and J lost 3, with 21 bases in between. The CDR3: CASSQLRHRNRLTDTQYF. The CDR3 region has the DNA TGCGCCAGCAGCCAACTCCGGCATAGAAATCGCCTTACAGATACGCAGTATTTT.

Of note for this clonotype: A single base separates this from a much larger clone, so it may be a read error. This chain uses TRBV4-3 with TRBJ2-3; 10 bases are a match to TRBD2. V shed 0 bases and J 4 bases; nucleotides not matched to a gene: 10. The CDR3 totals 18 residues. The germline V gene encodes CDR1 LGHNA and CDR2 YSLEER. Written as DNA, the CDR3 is TGCGCCAGCAGCCAAGAAGGGGGGCTAGCGGGAGCCGCAGATACGCAGTATTTT. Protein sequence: CASSQEGGLAGAADTQYF.

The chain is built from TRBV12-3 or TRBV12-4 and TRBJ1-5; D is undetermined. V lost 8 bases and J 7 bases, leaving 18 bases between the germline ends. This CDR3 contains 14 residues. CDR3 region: CASALRRSSQPQHF. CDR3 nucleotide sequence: TGTGCCAGCGCCCTACGGAGGAGTTCACAGCCCCAGCATTTT.

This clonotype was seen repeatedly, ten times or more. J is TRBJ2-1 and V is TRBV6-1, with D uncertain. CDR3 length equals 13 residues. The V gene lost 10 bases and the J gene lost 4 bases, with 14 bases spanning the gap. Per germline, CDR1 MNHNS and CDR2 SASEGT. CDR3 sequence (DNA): TGTGCCACCAAACAACGCCCTTACAATGAGCAGTTCTTC. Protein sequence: CATKQRPYNEQFF.

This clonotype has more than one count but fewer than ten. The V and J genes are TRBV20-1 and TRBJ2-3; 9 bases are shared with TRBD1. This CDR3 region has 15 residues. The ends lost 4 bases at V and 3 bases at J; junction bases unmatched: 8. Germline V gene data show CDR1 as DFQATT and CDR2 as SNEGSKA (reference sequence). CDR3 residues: CSATETGGETDTQYF. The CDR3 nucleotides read TGCAGTGCTACCGAAACAGGGGGCGAGACAGATACGCAGTATTTT.

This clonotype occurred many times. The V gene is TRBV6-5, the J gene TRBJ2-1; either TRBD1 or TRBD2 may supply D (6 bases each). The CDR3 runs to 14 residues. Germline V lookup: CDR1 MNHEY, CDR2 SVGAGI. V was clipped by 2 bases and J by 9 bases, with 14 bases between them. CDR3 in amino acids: CASSYPQEGVEQFF. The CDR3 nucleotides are TGTGCCAGCAGTTACCCACAGGAGGGGGTTGAGCAGTTCTTC.

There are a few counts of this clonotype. The CDR3 here is CAWSVPISGNTIYF. CDR3 in DNA: TGTGCCTGGAGTGTCCCGATCTCTGGAAACACCATATATTTT. This chain links TRBV30 with TRBJ1-3, with no clear D. Trimming left V 0 bases short and J 0 bases short, with 6 bases between. The germline CDR1 and CDR2 sequences are GTSNPN and SVGIG (reference sequence). CDR3 length equals 14 residues.